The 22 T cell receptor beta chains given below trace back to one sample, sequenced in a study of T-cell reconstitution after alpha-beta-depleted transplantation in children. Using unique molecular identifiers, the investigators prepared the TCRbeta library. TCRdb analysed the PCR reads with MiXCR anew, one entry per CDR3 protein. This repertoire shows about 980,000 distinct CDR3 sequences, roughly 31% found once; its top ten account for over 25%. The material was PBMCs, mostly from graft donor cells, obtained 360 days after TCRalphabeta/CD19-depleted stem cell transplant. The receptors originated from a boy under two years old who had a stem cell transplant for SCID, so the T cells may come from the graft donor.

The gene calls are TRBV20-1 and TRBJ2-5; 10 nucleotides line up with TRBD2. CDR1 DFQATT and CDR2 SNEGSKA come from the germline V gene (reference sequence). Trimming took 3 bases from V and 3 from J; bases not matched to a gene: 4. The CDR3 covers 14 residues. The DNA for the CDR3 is TGCAGTGCTAGCCCCGGGACTAGCGAAGAGACCCAGTACTTC. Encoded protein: CSASPGTSEETQYF.

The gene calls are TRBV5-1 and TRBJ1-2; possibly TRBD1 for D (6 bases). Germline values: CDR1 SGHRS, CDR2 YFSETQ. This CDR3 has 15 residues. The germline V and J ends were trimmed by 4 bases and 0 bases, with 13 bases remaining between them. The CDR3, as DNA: TGCGCCAGCAGCCCAGGACAGCGAGCTAACTATGGCTACACCTTC. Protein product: CASSPGQRANYGYTF. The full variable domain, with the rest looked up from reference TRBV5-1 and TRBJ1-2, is KAGVTQTPRYLIKTRGQQVTLSCSPISGHRSVSWYQQTPGQGLQFLFEYFSETQRNKGNFPGRFSGRQFSNSRSEMNVSTLELGDSALYLCASSPGQRANYGYTFGSGTRLTVV.

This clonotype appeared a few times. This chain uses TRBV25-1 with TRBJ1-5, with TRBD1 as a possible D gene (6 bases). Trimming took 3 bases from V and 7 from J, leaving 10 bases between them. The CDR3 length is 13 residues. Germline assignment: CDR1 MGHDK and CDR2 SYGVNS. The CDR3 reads CASSEAQGQPQHF. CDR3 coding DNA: TGTGCCAGCAGTGAGGCACAGGGCCAGCCCCAGCATTTT.

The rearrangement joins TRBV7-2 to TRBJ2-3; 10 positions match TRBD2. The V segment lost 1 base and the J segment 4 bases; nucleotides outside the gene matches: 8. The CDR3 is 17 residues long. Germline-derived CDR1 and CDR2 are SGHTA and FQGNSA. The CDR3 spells CASSLVASGGQSDTQYF. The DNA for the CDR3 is TGTGCCAGCAGCTTAGTGGCTAGCGGGGGACAGTCAGATACGCAGTATTTT.

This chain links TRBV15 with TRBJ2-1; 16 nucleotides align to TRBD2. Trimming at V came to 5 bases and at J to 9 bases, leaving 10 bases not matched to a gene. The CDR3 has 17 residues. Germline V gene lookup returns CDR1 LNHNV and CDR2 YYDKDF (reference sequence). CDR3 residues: CATSPPGLAGGQGEQFF. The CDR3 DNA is TGTGCCACCAGCCCACCGGGACTAGCGGGGGGGCAGGGTGAGCAGTTCTTC.

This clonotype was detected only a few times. CDR3 amino acids: CASSYSKGWGQGAYTEAFF. CDR3 in DNA: TGTGCCAGCAGTTACTCGAAGGGATGGGGGCAGGGGGCCTACACTGAAGCTTTCTTT. The rearrangement uses TRBV6-5 and TRBJ1-1; 8 nucleotides align to TRBD1. Germline V gives CDR1 MNHEY, CDR2 SVGAGI. The CDR3 sequence is 19 residues long. The ends lost 0 bases at V and 3 bases at J; junction bases unmatched: 15.

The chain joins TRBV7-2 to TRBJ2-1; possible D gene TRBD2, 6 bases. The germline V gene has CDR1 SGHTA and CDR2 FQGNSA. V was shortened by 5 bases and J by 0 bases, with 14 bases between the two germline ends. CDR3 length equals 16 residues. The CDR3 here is CASSLVGDSSYNEQFF. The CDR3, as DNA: TGTGCCAGCAGCCTCGTGGGGGACTCCTCCTACAATGAGCAGTTCTTC.

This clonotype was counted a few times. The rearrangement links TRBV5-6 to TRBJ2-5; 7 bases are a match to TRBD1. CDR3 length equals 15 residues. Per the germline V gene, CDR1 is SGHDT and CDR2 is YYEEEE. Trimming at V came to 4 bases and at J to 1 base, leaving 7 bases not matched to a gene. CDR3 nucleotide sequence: TGTGCCAGCAGCCCCGACAGGGTGGCCCAAGAGACCCAGTACTTC. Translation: CASSPDRVAQETQYF. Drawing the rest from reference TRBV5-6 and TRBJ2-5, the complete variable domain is DAGVTQSPTHLIKTRGQQVTLRCSPKSGHDTVSWYQQALGQGPQFIFQYYEEEERQRGNFPDRFSGHQFPNYSSELNVNALLLGDSALYLCASSPDRVAQETQYFGPGTRLLVL.

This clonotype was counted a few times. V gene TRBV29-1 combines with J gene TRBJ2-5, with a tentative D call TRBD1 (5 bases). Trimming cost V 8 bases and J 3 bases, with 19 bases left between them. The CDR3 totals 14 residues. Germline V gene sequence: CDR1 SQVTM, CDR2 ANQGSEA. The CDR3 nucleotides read TGCAGCCACCGAAGGGGCAGGACCAAAGAGACCCAGTACTTC. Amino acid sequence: CSHRRGRTKETQYF.

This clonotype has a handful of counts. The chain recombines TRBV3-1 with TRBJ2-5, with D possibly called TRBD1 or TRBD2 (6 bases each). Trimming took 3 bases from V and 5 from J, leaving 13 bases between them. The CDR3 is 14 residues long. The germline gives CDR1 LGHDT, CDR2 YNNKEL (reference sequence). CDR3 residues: CASSHGGPWETQYF. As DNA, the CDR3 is TGTGCCAGCAGCCATGGGGGGCCGTGGGAGACCCAGTACTTC.

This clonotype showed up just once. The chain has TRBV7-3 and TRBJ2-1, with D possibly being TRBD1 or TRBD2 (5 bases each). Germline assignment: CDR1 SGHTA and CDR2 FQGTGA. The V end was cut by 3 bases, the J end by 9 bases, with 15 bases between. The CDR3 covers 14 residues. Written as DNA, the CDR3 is TGTGCCAGCAGCTTCGGGACCTATGGCCCTGAGCAGTTCTTC. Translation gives CASSFGTYGPEQFF. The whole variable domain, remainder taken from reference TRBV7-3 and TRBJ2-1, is GAGVSQTPSNKVTEKGKYVELRCDPISGHTALYWYRQSLGQGPEFLIYFQGTGAADDSGLPNDRFFAVRPEGSVSTLKIQRTERGDSAVYLCASSFGTYGPEQFFGPGTRLTVL.

The CDR3 nucleotides are TGTGCCAGCAGGCGACAGGGCGATCAGCCCCAGCATTTT. Translated, it gives CASRRQGDQPQHF. V gene TRBV6-6 combines with J gene TRBJ1-5; 7 positions match TRBD1. V shed 6 bases, J shed 5 bases, and the junction held 4 bases outside the gene matches. CDR3 size: 13 residues. Germline loops: CDR1 MNHNY, CDR2 SVGAGI (reference sequence).

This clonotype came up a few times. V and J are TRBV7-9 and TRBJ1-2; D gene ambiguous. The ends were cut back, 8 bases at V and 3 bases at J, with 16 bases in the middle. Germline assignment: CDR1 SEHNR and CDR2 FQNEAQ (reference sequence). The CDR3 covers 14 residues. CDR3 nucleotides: TGTGCCAGCGTGGACGCCCGCACGGACTATGGCTACACCTTC. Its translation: CASVDARTDYGYTF.

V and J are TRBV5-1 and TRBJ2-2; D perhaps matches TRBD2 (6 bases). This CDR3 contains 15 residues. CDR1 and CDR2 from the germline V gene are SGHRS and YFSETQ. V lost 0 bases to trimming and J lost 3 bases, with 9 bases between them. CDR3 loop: CASSLAAGHTGELFF. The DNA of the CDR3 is TGCGCCAGCAGCTTGGCGGCGGGGCACACCGGGGAGCTGTTTTTT.

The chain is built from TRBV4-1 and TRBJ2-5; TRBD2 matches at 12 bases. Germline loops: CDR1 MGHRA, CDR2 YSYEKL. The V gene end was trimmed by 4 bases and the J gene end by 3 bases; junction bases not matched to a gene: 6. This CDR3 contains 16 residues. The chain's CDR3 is CASSRNLAGGKETQYF. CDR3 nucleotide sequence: TGCGCCAGCAGCCGGAATCTAGCGGGGGGGAAAGAGACCCAGTACTTC.

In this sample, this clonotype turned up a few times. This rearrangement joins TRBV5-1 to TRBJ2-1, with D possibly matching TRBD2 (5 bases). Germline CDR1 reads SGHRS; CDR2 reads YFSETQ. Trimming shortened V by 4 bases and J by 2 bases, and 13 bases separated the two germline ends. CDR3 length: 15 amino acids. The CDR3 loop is CASSPGLNPYNEQFF. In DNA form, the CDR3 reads TGCGCCAGCAGCCCCGGACTGAACCCCTACAATGAGCAGTTCTTC.

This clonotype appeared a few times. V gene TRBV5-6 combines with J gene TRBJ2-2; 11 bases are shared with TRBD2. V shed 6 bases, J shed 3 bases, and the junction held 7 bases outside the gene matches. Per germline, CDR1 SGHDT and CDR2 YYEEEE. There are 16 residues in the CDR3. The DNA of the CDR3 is TGTGCCAGCACCGTGGGACTAGCGGTGGACACCGGGGAGCTGTTTTTT. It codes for CASTVGLAVDTGELFF.

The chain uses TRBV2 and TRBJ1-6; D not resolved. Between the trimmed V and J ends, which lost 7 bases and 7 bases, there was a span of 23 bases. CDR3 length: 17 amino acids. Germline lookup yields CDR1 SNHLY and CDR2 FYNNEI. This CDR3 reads CASNDVWAMAGNSPLHF. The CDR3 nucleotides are TGTGCCAGCAACGACGTGTGGGCAATGGCGGGAAATTCACCCCTCCACTTT.

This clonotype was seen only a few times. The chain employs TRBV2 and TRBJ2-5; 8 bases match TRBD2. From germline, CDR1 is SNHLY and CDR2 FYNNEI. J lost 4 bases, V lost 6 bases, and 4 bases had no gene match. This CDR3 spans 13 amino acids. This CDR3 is CASRGLEGETQYF. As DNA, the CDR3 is TGTGCCAGCAGGGGACTAGAGGGAGAGACCCAGTACTTC.

The CDR3 spells CASSLGDRVRGTEAFF. CDR3 DNA sequence: TGTGCCAGCAGCTTGGGGGACAGGGTAAGGGGCACTGAAGCTTTCTTT. This chain joins TRBV7-2 and TRBJ1-1; 9 bases match TRBD1. The V and J ends lost 3 bases and 4 bases, in that order; junction bases with no gene match: 9. The CDR3 extends over 16 amino acids. The germline CDR1 and CDR2 sequences are SGHTA and FQGNSA.

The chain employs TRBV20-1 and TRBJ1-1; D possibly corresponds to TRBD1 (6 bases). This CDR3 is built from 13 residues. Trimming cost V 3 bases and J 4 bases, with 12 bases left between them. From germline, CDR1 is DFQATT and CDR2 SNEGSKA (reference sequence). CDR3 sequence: CSASIGGLTEAFF. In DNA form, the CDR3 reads TGCAGTGCTAGTATCGGGGGGCTCACTGAAGCTTTCTTT.

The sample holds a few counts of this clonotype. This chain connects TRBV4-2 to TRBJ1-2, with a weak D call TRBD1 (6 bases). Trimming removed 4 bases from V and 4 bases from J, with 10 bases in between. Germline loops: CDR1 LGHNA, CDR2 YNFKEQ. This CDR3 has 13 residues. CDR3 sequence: CASSPGTLYGYTF. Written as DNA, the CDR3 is TGTGCCAGCAGCCCCGGGACACTCTATGGCTACACCTTC.